This TCR beta chain originates from a study of cytomegalovirus exposure and HLA in healthy donors. The PCR used 60 Vbeta and 13 Jbeta primers. Some clones are missing from TCRdb's copy, which holds only in-frame ones; the method was immunoSEQ multiplex PCR. Seen here are 150,000 to 170,000 clones, about three quarters observed once, and the top ten hold 1.2% to 1.5%. V shed 0 bases and J 7 bases; nucleotides not matched to a gene: 5. The CDR3 consists of 15 residues. CDR1 and CDR2 from the germline V gene are SGDLS and YYNGEE. As for this clone: The antigen remains undetermined.

Study-level points and caveats: When the data were analyzed later, several of the most significant clusters appeared to be linked to common viral pathogens. Cytomegalovirus-associated TCR beta chains were listed, numbering roughly 150.

This rearrangement joins TRBV9 to TRBJ2-7; 12 bases are shared with TRBD1. This clonotype was sampled from a man aged 18 to 35 in good health and CMV-seronegative. Material for sequencing was PBMCs. Here the CDR3 reads CASSVGGQGAGEQYF. The CDR3 nucleotides are TGTGCCAGCAGCGTAGGGGGACAGGGGGCCGGTGAGCAGTACTTC. The whole variable domain, remainder taken from reference TRBV9 and TRBJ2-7, is DSGVTQTPKHLITATGQRVTLRCSPRSGDLSVYWYQQSLDQGLQFLIQYYNGEERAKGNILERFSAQQFPDLHSELNLSSLELGDSALYFCASSVGGQGAGEQYFGPGTRLTVT.